This TCR beta chain was recorded in a study of T cell responses to AZD1222 COVID-19 vaccine. Study outcomes and limitations: Sampling captured repertoires only after the peak T cell response. The donor cohort was predominantly white British with a female majority, and clonal diversity may have been underestimated. CD4 TCRs covered the whole spike, strongest at regions 160-218 and 743-854. AZD1222 recipients seropositive at baseline numbered only 5 or 6.

TCRdb keeps only in-frame clones here, not all; method: immunoSEQ multiplex PCR. The sample comprises about 100,000 clones, about 88% of which are singletons, and 16% rests with the top ten. As for this clone: What it recognizes is unknown.

The CDR3 has 19 amino acids. Germline V gives CDR1 KGHDR, CDR2 SFDVKD. J lost 1 base, V lost 4 bases, and 13 bases had no gene match. The source material was peripheral blood, sampled on day 0 of AZD1222 vaccination. The TCR was taken from an adult in good health. This sequence joins TRBV24-1 and TRBJ2-4; TRBD1 matches at 9 bases. The DNA of the CDR3 is TGTGCCACCAGTGAACGACAGGGGGGCAATGAGGTGGCCAAAAACATTCAGTACTTC. This gives the protein CATSERQGGNEVAKNIQYF.